This passage covers 17 T cell receptor beta chains from one sample sequenced in a study of control samples from healthy donors and cancer patients. Profiled with immunoSEQ multiplex PCR; TCRdb holds only in-frame clones, not every one. Of around 130,000 clones detected, roughly 90% appear once; the ten largest clones hold 30% to 40%. Sequenced sample: blood. The receptors here all came from a man aged 50 or older in good health.

The J gene is TRBJ2-5, the V gene TRBV27; TRBD2 agrees at 7 bases. The CDR3 sequence is 13 residues long. V lost 7 bases and J lost 4; bases outside the gene matches: 6. Germline CDR1 reads MNHEY; CDR2 reads SMNVEV (reference sequence). CDR3 loop: CASKVGGSETQYF. The CDR3 DNA follows: TGTGCCAGCAAGGTGGGAGGGTCAGAGACCCAGTACTTC.

This clone appeared once. The genes are TRBV28 and TRBJ2-2; TRBD2 agrees at 7 bases. CDR3 length: 13 residues. Germline-derived CDR1 and CDR2 are MDHEN and SYDVKM. V was clipped by 7 bases and J by 5 bases; unmatched bases: 4. In DNA, the CDR3 is TGTGCCAGCACCCTGGGAGGGACCGGGGAGCTGTTTTTT. Encoded protein: CASTLGGTGELFF. Supplemented by reference TRBV28 and TRBJ2-2, the full variable domain reads DVKVTQSSRYLVKRTGEKVFLECVQDMDHENMFWYRQDPGLGLRLIYFSYDVKMKEKGDIPEGYSVSREKKERFSLILESASTNQTSMYLCASTLGGTGELFFGEGSRLTVL.

The rearrangement joins TRBV28 to TRBJ1-2; TRBD1 matches at 9 bases. The V segment lost 6 bases and the J segment 0 bases; nucleotides outside the gene matches: 5. The germline gives CDR1 MDHEN, CDR2 SYDVKM. The CDR3 is 15 amino acids. The CDR3 loop reads CASRGQGFPNYGYTF. CDR3 DNA: TGTGCCAGCAGAGGACAGGGGTTCCCTAACTATGGCTACACCTTC.

The rearrangement uses TRBV11-2 and TRBJ2-5, with D uncertain. The V and J ends lost 2 bases and 5 bases respectively, with 9 bases between them. The CDR3 totals 13 residues. Per germline, CDR1 SGHAT and CDR2 FQNNGV. The CDR3 protein is CASSLMVGETQYF. The CDR3 DNA sequence: TGTGCCAGCAGCTTAATGGTGGGGGAGACCCAGTACTTC.

Here the CDR3 DNA reads TGTGCCAGTAACGCACAGGGTGTTTCCTATGGCTACACCTTC. The encoded protein is CASNAQGVSYGYTF. The chain links TRBV19 to TRBJ1-2, with a possible D match to TRBD1 (6 bases). This CDR3 is 14 amino acids long. With 7 bases removed from V and 4 bases from J, the gap between germline ends came to 16 bases. In germline, CDR1 is LNHDA, CDR2 SQIVND (reference sequence).

This clone was counted once. V usage is TRBV29-1 and J usage is TRBJ2-3, with D perhaps TRBD1 or TRBD2 (5 bases each). From germline, CDR1 is SQVTM and CDR2 ANQGSEA. V was trimmed by 7 bases and J by 3 bases, leaving 17 bases between them. CDR3 size: 14 residues. The CDR3 DNA follows: TGCAGCGGAGAGGGGCCTACAGGAACAGATACGCAGTATTTT. This encodes CSGEGPTGTDTQYF.

The chain recombines TRBV23-1 with TRBJ1-6, with 7 nucleotides matching TRBD1. TRBV23-1 is recorded as an ORF, its role being uncertain. V was clipped by 11 bases and J by 3 bases; unmatched bases: 7. This CDR3 has 14 amino acids. The CDR3 nucleotides read TGCGCCGGCGACAGGGTACACTATAATTCACCCCTCCACTTT. Its protein is CAGDRVHYNSPLHF.

The chain recombines TRBV6-4 with TRBJ1-6, with D uncertain. Germline V gene data show CDR1 as MRHNA and CDR2 as SNTAGT. There are 14 residues in the CDR3. Trimming removed 0 bases at V and 10 bases at J, with 10 bases between. This CDR3 reads CASSDSDSFSPLHF. Here the CDR3 DNA reads TGTGCCAGCAGTGACTCAGATTCGTTCTCACCCCTCCACTTT.

The rearrangement uses TRBV30 and TRBJ1-4; D is possibly TRBD1 (6 bases). Germline V gene data show CDR1 as GTSNPN and CDR2 as SVGIG (reference sequence). CDR3 length: 16 residues. V lost 0 bases and J lost 0, with 11 bases in between. The CDR3 region is CAWSVGQPTTNEKLFF. In DNA, the CDR3 is TGTGCCTGGAGTGTAGGACAGCCAACAACTAATGAAAAACTGTTTTTT.

The rearrangement uses TRBV25-1 and TRBJ1-2, with D possibly matching TRBD1 (5 bases). V dropped 0 bases and J dropped 6 bases, with 17 bases sitting between them. CDR1 and CDR2 from the germline V gene are MGHDK and SYGVNS. There are 16 residues in the CDR3. The CDR3 spells CASSEYPLRGRDGYTF. The CDR3 DNA is TGTGCCAGCAGTGAATATCCCCTAAGAGGCAGGGATGGCTACACCTTC.

The V call is TRBV7-6, the J call TRBJ1-1, with D perhaps TRBD1 (6 bases). From germline, CDR1 is SGHVS and CDR2 FNYEAQ. Trimming pared 4 bases from V and 1 base from J, leaving 10 bases between. The CDR3 consists of 14 residues. The CDR3 region has the DNA TGTGCCAGCAGCTCGATACAGGGGAACACTGAAGCTTTCTTT. Translated, it gives CASSSIQGNTEAFF.

The chain employs TRBV10-3 and TRBJ1-5; no clear D gene. V was trimmed by 8 bases and J by 7 bases, leaving 15 bases between them. Germline CDR1 ENHRY, CDR2 SYGVKD. The CDR3 sequence is 13 residues long. CDR3 DNA: TGTGCCATCGCAAGCGAACCGGAACAGCCCCAGCATTTT. Translation gives CAIASEPEQPQHF.

This clone has just one count. The V gene is TRBV7-8, the J gene TRBJ2-7, with a possible D match to TRBD2 (6 bases). Looked up from germline, CDR1 is SGHVS and CDR2 is FQNEAQ. This CDR3 is 15 amino acids long. The V end was cut by 5 bases, the J end by 4 bases, with 18 bases between. The CDR3 DNA follows: TGTGCCAGCAGCGAAGGGGCGGGGCTGATTTACGAGCAGTACTTC. Its translation is CASSEGAGLIYEQYF.

The chain combines TRBV9 with TRBJ1-5; TRBD1 is a possible D gene (6 bases). V was trimmed by 1 base and J by 2 bases, leaving 10 bases between them. This CDR3 contains 15 residues. The germline V gene has CDR1 SGDLS and CDR2 YYNGEE. This CDR3 reads CASSVSGAGNQPQHF. The CDR3 nucleotides are TGTGCCAGCAGCGTATCGGGGGCAGGCAATCAGCCCCAGCATTTT.

This rearrangement joins TRBV29-1 to TRBJ2-1; 7 nucleotides align to TRBD1. The CDR3 consists of 12 residues. V lost 4 bases, J lost 7 bases, and 4 bases stayed unmatched. Germline V CDR1 and CDR2: SQVTM, ANQGSEA. CDR3 DNA: TGCAGCGTTGTGACAGGGCGGAATGAGCAGTTCTTC. Residues: CSVVTGRNEQFF.

The V and J genes are TRBV30 and TRBJ1-5, with D possibly TRBD1 on 5 matching bases. The CDR3 sequence is 14 residues long. The V gene's germline CDR1 is GTSNPN and CDR2 SVGIG (reference sequence). The V end was cut by 5 bases, the J end by 4 bases, with 15 bases between. The CDR3 DNA is TGTGCCTGGTCCGGACACGCAGGTAATCAGCCCCAGCATTTT. This encodes CAWSGHAGNQPQHF.

This chain joins TRBV14 and TRBJ2-1; 7 bases are shared with TRBD2. The CDR3 has 14 residues. Trimming removed 4 bases from V and 7 bases from J; junction bases left unmatched: 7. Germline-derived CDR1 and CDR2 are SGHDN and FVKESK. The CDR3 spells CASSLGLGHNEQFF. The CDR3 coding sequence is TGTGCCAGCAGCCTCGGACTAGGCCATAATGAGCAGTTCTTC.